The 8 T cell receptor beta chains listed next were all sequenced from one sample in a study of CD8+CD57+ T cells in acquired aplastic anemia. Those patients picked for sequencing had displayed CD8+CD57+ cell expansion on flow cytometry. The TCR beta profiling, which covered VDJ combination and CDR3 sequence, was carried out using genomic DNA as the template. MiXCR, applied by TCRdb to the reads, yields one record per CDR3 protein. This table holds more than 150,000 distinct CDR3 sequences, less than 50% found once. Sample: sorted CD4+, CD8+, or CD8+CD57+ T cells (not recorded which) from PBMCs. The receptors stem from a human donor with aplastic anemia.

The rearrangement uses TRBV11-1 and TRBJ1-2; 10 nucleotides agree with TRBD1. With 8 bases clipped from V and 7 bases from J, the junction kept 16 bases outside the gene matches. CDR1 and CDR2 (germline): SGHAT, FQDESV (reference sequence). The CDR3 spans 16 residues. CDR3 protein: CASRKGTGVPLGGYTF. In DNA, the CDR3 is TGTGCCAGCCGCAAGGGGACAGGGGTTCCTCTTGGTGGCTACACCTTC.

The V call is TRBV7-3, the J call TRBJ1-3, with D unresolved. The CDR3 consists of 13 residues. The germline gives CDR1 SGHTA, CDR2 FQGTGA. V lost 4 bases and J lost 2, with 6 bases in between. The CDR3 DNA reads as TGTGCCAGCAGCTCGGCCCCTGGAAACACCATATATTTT. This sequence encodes CASSSAPGNTIYF. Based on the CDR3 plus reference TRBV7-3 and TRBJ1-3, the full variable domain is GAGVSQTPSNKVTEKGKYVELRCDPISGHTALYWYRQSLGQGPEFLIYFQGTGAADDSGLPNDRFFAVRPEGSVSTLKIQRTERGDSAVYLCASSSAPGNTIYFGEGSWLTVV.

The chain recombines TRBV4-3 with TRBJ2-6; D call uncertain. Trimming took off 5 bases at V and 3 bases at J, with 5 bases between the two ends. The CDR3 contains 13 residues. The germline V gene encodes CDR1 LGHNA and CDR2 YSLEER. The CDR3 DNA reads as TGCGCCAGCAGCAGGGTTGGGGCCAACGTCCTGACTTTC. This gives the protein CASSRVGANVLTF.

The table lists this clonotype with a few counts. The CDR3 bases are TGCAGCGTTCAGACAGGGGGGCGCTACGAGCAGTACTTC. Translated: CSVQTGGRYEQYF. The rearrangement links TRBV29-1 to TRBJ2-7; TRBD1 matches at 9 bases. In germline, CDR1 is SQVTM, CDR2 ANQGSEA. V lost 5 bases, J lost 3 bases, and 5 bases stayed unmatched. This CDR3 contains 13 residues.

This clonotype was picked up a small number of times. CDR3 nucleotide sequence: TGTGCCACCAGTGGTGCGGGAGCCCTCAATGAGCAGTTCTTC. It encodes CATSGAGALNEQFF. The genes are TRBV24-1 and TRBJ2-1; TRBD2 matches at 7 bases. The germline V gene encodes CDR1 KGHDR and CDR2 SFDVKD. The ends lost 5 bases at V and 6 bases at J; junction bases unmatched: 6. There are 14 residues in the CDR3.

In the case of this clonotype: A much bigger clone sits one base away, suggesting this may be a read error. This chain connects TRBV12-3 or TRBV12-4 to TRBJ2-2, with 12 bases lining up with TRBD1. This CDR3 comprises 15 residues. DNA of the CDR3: TGTGCCAGCAGCTTGGGACAGGGGGCAGACGGGGAGCCGTTTTTT. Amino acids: CASSLGQGADGEPFF.

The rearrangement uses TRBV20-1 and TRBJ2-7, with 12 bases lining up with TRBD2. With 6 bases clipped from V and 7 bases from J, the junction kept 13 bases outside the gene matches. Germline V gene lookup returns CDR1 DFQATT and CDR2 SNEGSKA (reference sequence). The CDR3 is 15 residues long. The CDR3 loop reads CSAAASRLAGEEQYF. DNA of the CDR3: TGCAGTGCCGCCGCGTCCCGACTAGCGGGGGAAGAGCAGTACTTC.

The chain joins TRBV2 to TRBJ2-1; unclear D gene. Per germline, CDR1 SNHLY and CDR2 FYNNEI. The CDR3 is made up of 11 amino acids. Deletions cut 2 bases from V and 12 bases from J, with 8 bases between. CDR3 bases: TGTGCCAGCAGTGAAATGGTAGGGCAGTTCTTC. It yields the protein CASSEMVGQFF.